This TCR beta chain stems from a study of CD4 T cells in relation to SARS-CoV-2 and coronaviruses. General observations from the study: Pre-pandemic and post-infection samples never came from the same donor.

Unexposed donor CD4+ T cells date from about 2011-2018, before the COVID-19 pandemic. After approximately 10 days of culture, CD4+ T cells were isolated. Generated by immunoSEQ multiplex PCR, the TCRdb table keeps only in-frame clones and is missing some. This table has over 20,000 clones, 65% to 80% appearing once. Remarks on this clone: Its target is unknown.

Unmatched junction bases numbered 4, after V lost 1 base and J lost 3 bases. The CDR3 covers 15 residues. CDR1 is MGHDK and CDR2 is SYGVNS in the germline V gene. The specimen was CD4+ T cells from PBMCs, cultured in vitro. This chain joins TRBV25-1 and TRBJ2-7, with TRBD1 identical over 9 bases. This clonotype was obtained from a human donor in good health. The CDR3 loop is CASSESGTGLYEQYF. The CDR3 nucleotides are TGTGCCAGCAGTGAATCAGGGACAGGGCTCTACGAGCAGTACTTC.